The clone carrying this T cell receptor beta chain was seen a few times. Its specificity is not known. These data belong to a study of T-cell reconstitution after alpha-beta-depleted transplantation in children. Study-wide points: It was newly produced T cells that mostly accounted for T-cell counts and diversity one year after transplant. The study reportedly traced alpha-beta T cells about two months after transplant to several hundred expanded graft clones. The high TCRbeta diversity at day 60 in some patients came from surviving recipient T cells and thymic progenitors.

Unique molecular identifiers were incorporated into the prepared TCRbeta library. TCRdb independently ran MiXCR on the PCR reads; one entry per CDR3 protein. Altogether about a million distinct CDR3 sequences are present, around 30% being singletons, with the ten largest covering roughly 27%. V gave up 1 base and J gave up 2 bases, with 12 bases separating them. The CDR3 consists of 16 residues. Germline values: CDR1 SEHNR, CDR2 FQNEAQ (reference sequence). The starting material was PBMCs, mostly from graft donor cells, obtained 360 days after TCRalphabeta/CD19-depleted stem cell transplant. The sequence was collected from a boy under three years old who had a stem cell transplant for SCID, so the T cells may come from the graft donor. The chain combines TRBV7-9 with TRBJ2-4; D call uncertain. The CDR3 sequence: CASSLDPYWSKNIQYF. The CDR3 DNA follows: TGTGCCAGCAGCTTAGATCCCTACTGGTCCAAAAACATTCAGTACTTC.